This T cell receptor beta chain appears in the sequencing data of a study of cytomegalovirus exposure and HLA in healthy donors. Across the study: A data release that came early held tens of millions of unique TCRs from HLA-typed donors. Points from the study as a whole: Within an earlier analysis, most TCR beta V segments proved productive either about 90% or about 30% of the time. Among TCR sequences, most were rare, though some public TCRs appeared in many donors.

With respect to this clone: The antigen remains undetermined.

V shed 6 bases and J 7 bases; nucleotides not matched to a gene: 9. In germline, CDR1 is MDHEN, CDR2 SYDVKM. The CDR3 is made up of 17 amino acids. PCR primers comprised 60 Vbeta and 13 Jbeta primers. The repertoire was sequenced with immunoSEQ multiplex PCR; TCRdb's copy has only in-frame clones and lacks some. The sample lists about 170,000 clones; approximately 80% were seen once. The sequenced material came from PBMCs. This TCR derives from a male donor in good health and CMV-seronegative. The chain combines TRBV28 with TRBJ2-1; 16 bases agree with TRBD2. The CDR3 is CASSRGLAGGLWNEQFF. In DNA, the CDR3 is TGTGCCAGCAGCCGGGGACTAGCGGGGGGGCTTTGGAATGAGCAGTTCTTC.